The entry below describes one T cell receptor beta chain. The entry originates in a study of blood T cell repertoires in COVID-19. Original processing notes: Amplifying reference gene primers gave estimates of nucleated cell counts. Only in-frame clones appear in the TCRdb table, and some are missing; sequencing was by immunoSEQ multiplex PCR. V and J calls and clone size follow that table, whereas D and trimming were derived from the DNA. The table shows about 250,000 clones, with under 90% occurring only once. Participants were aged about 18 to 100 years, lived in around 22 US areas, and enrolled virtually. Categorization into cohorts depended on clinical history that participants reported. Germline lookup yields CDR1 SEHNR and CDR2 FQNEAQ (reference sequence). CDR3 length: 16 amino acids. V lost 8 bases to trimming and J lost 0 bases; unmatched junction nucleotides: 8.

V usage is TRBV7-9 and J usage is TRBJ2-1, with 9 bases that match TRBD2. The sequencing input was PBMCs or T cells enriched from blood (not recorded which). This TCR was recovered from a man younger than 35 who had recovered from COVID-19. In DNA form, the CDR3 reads TGTGCCAGCGGTGTAGCGGGAGCAAGCTCCTACAATGAGCAGTTCTTC. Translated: CASGVAGASSYNEQFF.